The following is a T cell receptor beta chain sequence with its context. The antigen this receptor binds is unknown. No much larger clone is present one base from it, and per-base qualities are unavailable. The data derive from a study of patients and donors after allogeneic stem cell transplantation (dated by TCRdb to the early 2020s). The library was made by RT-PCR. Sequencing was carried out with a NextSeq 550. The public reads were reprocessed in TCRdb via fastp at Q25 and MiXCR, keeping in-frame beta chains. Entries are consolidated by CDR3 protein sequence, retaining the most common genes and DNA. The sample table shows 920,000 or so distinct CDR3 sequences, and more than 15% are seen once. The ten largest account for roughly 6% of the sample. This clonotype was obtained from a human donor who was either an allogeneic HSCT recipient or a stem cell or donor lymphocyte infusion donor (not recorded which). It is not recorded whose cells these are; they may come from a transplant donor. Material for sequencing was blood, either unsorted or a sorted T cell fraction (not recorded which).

The nucleotides read TGCAGTGCTAGTGGGTACCAGGGGGCGTTTTATGGCTACACCTTC. Translated, this is CSASGYQGAFYGYTF. The V and J genes are TRBV20-1 and TRBJ1-2, with 8 central nucleotides matching TRBD1. The CDR3 runs 15 amino acids, cysteine and phenylalanine included. The retained sequence is limited to the CDR3, 45 bases, with the frame set at the first base. Taken from the germline V gene (reference sequence), the CDR1 and CDR2 loops are DFQATT and SNEGSKA. V and J are trimmed by 3 bases and 5 bases, and the gene matches miss 11 bases of the junction.